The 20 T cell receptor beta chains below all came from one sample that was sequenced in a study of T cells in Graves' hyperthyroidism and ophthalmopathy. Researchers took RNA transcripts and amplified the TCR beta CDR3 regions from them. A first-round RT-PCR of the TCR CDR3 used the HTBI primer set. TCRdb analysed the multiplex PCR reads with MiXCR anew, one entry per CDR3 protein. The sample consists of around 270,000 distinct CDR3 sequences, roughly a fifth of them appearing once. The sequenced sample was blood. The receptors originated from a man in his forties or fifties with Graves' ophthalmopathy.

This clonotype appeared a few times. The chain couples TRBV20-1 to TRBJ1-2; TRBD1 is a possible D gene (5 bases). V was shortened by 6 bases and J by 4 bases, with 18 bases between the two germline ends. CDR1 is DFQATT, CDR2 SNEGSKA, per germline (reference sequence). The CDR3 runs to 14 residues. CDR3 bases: TGCAGTGCGTCGGTCGGGGGGGTCAGCTATGGCTACACCTTC. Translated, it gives CSASVGGVSYGYTF.

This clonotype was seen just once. In DNA, the CDR3 is TGTGCCACCAGCCCCGAGGGGGGGCTCGGGTTCTTC. Protein sequence: CATSPEGGLGFF. This chain links TRBV24-1 with TRBJ2-1; a possible D gene is TRBD2 (7 bases). The germline V and J ends were trimmed by 7 bases and 15 bases, with 18 bases remaining between them. The CDR3 is 12 amino acids. The germline gives CDR1 KGHDR, CDR2 SFDVKD.

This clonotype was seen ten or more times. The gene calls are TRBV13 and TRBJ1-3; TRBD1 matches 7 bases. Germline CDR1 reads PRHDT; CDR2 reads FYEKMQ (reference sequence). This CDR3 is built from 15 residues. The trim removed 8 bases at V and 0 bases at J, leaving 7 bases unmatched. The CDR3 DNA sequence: TGTGCCAGCTCCGAACAGGGGAACTCTGGAAACACCATATATTTT. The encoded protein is CASSEQGNSGNTIYF.

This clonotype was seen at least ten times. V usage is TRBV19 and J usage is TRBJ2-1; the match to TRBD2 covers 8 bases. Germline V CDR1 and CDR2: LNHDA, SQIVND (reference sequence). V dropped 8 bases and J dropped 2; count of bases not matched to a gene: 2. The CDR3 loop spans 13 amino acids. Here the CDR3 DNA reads TGTGCCAGTTCCGGGAGGGCCTACAATGAGCAGTTCTTC. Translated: CASSGRAYNEQFF.

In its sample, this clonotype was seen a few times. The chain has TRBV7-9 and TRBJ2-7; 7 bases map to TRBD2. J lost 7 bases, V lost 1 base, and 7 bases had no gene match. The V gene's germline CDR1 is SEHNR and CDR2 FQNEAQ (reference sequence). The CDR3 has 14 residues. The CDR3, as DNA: TGTGCCAGCAGCTTAGGGAGCGGGACGGGGGAGCAGTACTTC. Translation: CASSLGSGTGEQYF.

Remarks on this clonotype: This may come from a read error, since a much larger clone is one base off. The DNA of the CDR3 is TGTGCCAGCAGTTTATTTCAGGGGGACAATCAGCCCCGGCATTTT. This translates into CASSLFQGDNQPRHF. This chain connects TRBV28 to TRBJ1-5; 7 bases are a match to TRBD1. The CDR3 spans 15 residues. Germline V gene lookup returns CDR1 MDHEN and CDR2 SYDVKM.

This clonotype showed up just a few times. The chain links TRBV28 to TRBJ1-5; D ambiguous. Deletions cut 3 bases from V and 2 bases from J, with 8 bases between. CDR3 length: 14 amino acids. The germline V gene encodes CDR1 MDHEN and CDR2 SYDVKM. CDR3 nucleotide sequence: TGTGCCAGCAGTTTGGAGCTGGGCAATCAGCCCCAGCATTTT. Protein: CASSLELGNQPQHF.

CDR3 coding DNA: TGTGCCAGTAGTCGCACTCGGGACCCCTACAATGAGCAGTTCTTC. This encodes CASSRTRDPYNEQFF. V gene TRBV19 combines with J gene TRBJ2-1; D could derive from TRBD1 or TRBD2 (5 bases each). This CDR3 comprises 15 residues. Germline V gene lookup returns CDR1 LNHDA and CDR2 SQIVND (reference sequence). The ends were cut back, 5 bases at V and 2 bases at J, with 13 bases in the middle.

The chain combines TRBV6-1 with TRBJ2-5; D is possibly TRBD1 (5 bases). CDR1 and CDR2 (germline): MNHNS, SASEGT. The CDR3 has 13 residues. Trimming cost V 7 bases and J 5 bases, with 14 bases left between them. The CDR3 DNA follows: TGTGCCAGCAACCCAGGGTATTCGGAGACCCAGTACTTC. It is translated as CASNPGYSETQYF.

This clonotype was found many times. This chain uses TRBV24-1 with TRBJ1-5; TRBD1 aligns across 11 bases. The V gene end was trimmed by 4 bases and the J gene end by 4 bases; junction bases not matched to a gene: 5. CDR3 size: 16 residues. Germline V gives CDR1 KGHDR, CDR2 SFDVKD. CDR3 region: CATSDPGQGANQPQHF. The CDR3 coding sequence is TGTGCCACCAGTGACCCTGGACAGGGGGCAAATCAGCCCCAGCATTTT.

CDR3 coding DNA: TGTGCCAGCAGTCGGGGGACAGGGGACAACATTCAGTACTTC. Protein sequence: CASSRGTGDNIQYF. The rearrangement links TRBV6-2 or TRBV6-3 to TRBJ2-4; 10 nucleotides agree with TRBD1. This CDR3 comprises 14 residues. With 5 bases clipped from V and 7 bases from J, the junction kept 5 bases outside the gene matches. Germline V gene sequence: CDR1 MNHEY, CDR2 SVGEGT.

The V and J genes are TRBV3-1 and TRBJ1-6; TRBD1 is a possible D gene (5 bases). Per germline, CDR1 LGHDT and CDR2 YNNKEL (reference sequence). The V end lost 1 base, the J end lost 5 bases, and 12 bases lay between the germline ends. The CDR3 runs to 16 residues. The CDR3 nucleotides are TGTGCCAGCAGCCAAGGCCTTGGACACAATAATTCACCCCTCCACTTT. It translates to CASSQGLGHNNSPLHF. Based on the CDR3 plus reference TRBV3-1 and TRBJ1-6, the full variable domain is DTAVSQTPKYLVTQMGNDKSIKCEQNLGHDTMYWYKQDSKKFLKIMFSYNNKELIINETVPNRFSPKSPDKAHLNLHINSLELGDSAVYFCASSQGLGHNNSPLHFGNGTRLTVT.

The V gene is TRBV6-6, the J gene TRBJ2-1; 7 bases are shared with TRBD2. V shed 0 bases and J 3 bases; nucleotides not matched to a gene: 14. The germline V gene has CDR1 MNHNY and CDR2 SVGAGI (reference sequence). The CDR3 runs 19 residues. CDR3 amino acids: CASSYSNPPGGSYYNEQFF. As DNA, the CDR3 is TGTGCCAGCAGTTACTCGAACCCGCCTGGCGGGAGTTACTACAATGAGCAGTTCTTC.

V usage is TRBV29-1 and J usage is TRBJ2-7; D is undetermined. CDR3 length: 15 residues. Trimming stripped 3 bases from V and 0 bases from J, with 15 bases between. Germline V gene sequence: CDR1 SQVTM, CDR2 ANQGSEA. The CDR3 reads CSVDRVGRSSYEQYF. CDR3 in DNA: TGCAGCGTTGATCGTGTGGGCAGATCCTCCTACGAGCAGTACTTC.

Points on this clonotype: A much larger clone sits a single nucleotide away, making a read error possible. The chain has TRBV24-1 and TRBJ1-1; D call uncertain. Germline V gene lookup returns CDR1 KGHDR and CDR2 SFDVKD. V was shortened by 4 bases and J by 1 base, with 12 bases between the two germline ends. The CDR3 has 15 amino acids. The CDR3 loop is CATSDNGPGNTEAFF. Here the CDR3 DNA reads TGTGCCACCAGTGACAACGGACCGGGGAACACTGAAGCTTTCTTT.

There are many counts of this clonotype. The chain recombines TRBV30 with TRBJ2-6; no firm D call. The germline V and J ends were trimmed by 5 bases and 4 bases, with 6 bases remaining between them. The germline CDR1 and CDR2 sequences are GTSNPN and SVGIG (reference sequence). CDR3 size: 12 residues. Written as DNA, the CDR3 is TGTGCCTGGGGTTTAGGGGCCAACGTCCTGACTTTC. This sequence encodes CAWGLGANVLTF.

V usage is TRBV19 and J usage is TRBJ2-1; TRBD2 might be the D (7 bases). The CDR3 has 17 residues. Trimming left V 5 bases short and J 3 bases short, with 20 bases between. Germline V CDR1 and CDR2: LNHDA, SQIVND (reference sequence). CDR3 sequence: CASSPQRGGSGYNEQFF. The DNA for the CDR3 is TGTGCCAGTAGTCCCCAGAGGGGGGGCTCCGGCTACAATGAGCAGTTCTTC.

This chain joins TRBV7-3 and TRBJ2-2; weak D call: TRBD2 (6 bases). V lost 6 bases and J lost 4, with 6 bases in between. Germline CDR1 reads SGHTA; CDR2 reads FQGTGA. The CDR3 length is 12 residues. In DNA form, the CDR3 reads TGTGCCAGCAGGGAGGGCACCGGGGAGCTGTTTTTT. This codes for CASREGTGELFF. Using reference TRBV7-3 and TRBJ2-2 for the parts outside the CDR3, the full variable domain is GAGVSQTPSNKVTEKGKYVELRCDPISGHTALYWYRQSLGQGPEFLIYFQGTGAADDSGLPNDRFFAVRPEGSVSTLKIQRTERGDSAVYLCASREGTGELFFGEGSRLTVL.

The chain's CDR3 is CAWRLAGVTGELFF. The CDR3 DNA follows: TGTGCCTGGAGACTAGCGGGAGTCACCGGGGAGCTGTTTTTT. The chain uses TRBV30 and TRBJ2-2; 11 bases match TRBD2. Germline assignment: CDR1 GTSNPN and CDR2 SVGIG (reference sequence). The ends lost 3 bases at V and 4 bases at J; junction bases unmatched: 1. CDR3 size: 14 residues. The complete variable domain, with remaining parts taken from reference TRBV30 and TRBJ2-2, reads SQTIHQWPATLVQPVGSPLSLECTVEGTSNPNLYWYRQAAGRGLQLLFYSVGIGQISSEVPQNLSASRPQDRQFILSSKKLLLSDSGFYLCAWRLAGVTGELFFGEGSRLTVL.

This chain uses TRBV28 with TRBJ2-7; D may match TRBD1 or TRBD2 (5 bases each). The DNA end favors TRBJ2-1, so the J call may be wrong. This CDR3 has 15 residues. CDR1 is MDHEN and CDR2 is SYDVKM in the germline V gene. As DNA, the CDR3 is TGTGCCAGCAGATCCCCCTCCGGGGCCTCCTACGAGCAGTTCTTC. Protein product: CASRSPSGASYEQFF.